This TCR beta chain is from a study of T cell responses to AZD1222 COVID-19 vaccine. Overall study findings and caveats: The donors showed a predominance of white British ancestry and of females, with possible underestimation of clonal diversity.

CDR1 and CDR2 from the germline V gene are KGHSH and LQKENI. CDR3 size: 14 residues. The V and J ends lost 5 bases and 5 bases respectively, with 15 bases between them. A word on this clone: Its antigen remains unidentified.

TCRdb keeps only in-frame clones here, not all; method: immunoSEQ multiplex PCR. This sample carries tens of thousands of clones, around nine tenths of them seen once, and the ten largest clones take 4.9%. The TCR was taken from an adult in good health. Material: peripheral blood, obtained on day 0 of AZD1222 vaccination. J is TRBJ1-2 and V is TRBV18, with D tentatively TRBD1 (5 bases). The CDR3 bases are TGTGCCAGCTCATTCAGACGGGAGGGGTATGGCTACACCTTC. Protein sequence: CASSFRREGYGYTF.